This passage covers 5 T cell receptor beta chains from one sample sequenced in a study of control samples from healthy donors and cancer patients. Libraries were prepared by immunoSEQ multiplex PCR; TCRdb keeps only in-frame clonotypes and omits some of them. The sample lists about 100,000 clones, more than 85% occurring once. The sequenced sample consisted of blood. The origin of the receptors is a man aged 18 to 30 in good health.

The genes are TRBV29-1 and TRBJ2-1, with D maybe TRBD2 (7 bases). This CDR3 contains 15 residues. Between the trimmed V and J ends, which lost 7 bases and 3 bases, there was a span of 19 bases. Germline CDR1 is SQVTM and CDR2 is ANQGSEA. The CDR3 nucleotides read TGCAGCGGGGTGGGGGGGGCAGGGATCTACAATGAGCAGTTCTTC. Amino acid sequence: CSGVGGAGIYNEQFF.

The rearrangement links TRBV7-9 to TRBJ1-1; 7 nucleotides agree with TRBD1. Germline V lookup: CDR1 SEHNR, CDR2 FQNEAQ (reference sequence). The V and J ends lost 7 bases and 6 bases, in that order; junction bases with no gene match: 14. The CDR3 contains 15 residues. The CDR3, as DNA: TGTGCCAGCAACTCTAGAGGGGGCGGGGAGGCTGAAGCTTTCTTT. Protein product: CASNSRGGGEAEAFF. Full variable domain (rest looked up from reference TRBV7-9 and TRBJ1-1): DTGVSQNPRHKITKRGQNVTFRCDPISEHNRLYWYRQTLGQGPEFLTYFQNEAQLEKSRLLSDRFSAERPKGSFSTLEIQRTEQGDSAMYLCASNSRGGGEAEAFFGQGTRLTVV.

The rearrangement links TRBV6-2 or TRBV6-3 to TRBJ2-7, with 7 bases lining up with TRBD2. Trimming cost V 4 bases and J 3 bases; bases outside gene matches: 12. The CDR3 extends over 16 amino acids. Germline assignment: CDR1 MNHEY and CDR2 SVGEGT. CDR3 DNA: TGTGCCAGCAGTTCCGCCCCAGCGGGAACCAACTACGAGCAGTACTTC. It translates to CASSSAPAGTNYEQYF.

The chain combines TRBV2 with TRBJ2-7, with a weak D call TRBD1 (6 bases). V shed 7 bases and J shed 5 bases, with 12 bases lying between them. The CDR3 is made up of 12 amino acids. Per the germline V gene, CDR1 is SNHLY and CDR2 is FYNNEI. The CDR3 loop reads CASILQGNEQYF. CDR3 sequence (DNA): TGTGCCAGCATTTTACAGGGTAACGAGCAGTACTTC.

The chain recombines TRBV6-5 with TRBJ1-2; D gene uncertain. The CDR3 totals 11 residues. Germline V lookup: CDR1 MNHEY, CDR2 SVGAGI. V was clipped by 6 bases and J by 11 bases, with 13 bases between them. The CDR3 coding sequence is TGTGCCAGCAGAGGCACCAGACATTACACCTTC. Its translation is CASRGTRHYTF.